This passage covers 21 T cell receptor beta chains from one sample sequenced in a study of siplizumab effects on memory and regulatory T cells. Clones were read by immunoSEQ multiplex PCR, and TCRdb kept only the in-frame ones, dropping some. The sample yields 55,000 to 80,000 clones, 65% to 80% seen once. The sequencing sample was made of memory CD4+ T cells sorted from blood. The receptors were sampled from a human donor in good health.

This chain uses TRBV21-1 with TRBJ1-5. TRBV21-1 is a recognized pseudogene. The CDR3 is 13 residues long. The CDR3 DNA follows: TGTGCCAGCAACGTCTATAGCAATCAGCCCCAGCATTTT. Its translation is CASNVYSNQPQHF.

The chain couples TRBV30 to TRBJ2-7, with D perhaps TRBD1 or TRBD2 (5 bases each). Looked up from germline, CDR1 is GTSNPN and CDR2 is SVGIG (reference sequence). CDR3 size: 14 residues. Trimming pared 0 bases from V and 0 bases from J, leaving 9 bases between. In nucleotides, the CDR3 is TGTGCCTGGAGTGTACCGGGGCCCTCCTACGAGCAGTACTTC. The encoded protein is CAWSVPGPSYEQYF.

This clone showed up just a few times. CDR3 sequence: CASSEYWDTIYF. The DNA of the CDR3 is TGTGCCAGCAGTGAATACTGGGACACCATATATTTT. The chain recombines TRBV6-1 with TRBJ1-3; D is undetermined. V gave up 2 bases and J gave up 8 bases, with 7 bases separating them. Germline values: CDR1 MNHNS, CDR2 SASEGT. This CDR3 spans 12 amino acids.

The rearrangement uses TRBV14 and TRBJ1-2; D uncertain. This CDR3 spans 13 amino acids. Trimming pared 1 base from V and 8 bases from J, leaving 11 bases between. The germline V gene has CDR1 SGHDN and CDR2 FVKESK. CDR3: CASSQVSSGGYTF. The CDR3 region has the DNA TGTGCCAGCAGCCAAGTGTCTTCGGGGGGCTACACCTTC.

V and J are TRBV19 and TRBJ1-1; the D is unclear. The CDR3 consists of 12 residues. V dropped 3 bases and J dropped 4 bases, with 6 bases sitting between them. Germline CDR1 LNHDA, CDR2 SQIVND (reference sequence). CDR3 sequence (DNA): TGTGCCAGTAGTATTTGGCCCACTGAAGCTTTCTTT. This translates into CASSIWPTEAFF.

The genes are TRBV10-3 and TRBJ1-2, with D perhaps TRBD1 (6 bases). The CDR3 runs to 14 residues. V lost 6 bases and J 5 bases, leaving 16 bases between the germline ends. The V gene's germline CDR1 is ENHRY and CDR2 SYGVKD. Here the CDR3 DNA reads TGTGCCATCAGAGGCCAGGACAGTTCTTATGGCTACACCTTC. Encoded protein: CAIRGQDSSYGYTF.

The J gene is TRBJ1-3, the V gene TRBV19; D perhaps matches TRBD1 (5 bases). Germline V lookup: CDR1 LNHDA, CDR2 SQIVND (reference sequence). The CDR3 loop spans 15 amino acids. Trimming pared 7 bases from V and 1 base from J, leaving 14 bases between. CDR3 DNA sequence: TGTGCCAGTACCCCGACAGCCACTTCTGGAAACACCATATATTTT. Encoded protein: CASTPTATSGNTIYF.

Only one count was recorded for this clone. CDR3 region: CATSKGRGGQSDTQYF. CDR3 DNA: TGTGCCACCAGCAAAGGTCGGGGGGGCCAGTCAGATACGCAGTATTTT. V and J are TRBV15 and TRBJ2-3, with 8 bases lining up with TRBD2. The CDR3 has 16 residues. J gave up 4 bases and V 4 bases, and 10 bases lay outside the gene matches. The germline CDR1 and CDR2 sequences are LNHNV and YYDKDF (reference sequence).

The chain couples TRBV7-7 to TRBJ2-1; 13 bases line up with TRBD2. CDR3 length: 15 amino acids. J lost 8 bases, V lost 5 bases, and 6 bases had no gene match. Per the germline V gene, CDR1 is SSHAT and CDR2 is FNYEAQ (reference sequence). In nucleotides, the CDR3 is TGTGCCAGCAGCCAACTAGCGGGGGGGCCTGATGAGCAGTTCTTC. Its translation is CASSQLAGGPDEQFF.

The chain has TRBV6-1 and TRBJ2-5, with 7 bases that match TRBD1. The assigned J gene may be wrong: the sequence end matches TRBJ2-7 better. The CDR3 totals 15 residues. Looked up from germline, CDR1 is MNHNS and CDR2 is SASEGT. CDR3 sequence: CASRLFTGVGYEQYF. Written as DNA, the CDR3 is TGTGCCAGCAGGCTCTTTACAGGGGTGGGATACGAGCAGTACTTC.

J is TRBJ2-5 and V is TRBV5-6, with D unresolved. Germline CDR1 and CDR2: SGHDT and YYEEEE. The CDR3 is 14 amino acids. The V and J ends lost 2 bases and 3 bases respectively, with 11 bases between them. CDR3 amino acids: CASSFGRLKETQYF. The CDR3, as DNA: TGTGCCAGCAGCTTCGGACGGCTGAAAGAGACCCAGTACTTC. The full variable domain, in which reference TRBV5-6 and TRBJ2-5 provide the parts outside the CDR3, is DAGVTQSPTHLIKTRGQQVTLRCSPKSGHDTVSWYQQALGQGPQFIFQYYEEEERQRGNFPDRFSGHQFPNYSSELNVNALLLGDSALYLCASSFGRLKETQYFGPGTRLLVL.

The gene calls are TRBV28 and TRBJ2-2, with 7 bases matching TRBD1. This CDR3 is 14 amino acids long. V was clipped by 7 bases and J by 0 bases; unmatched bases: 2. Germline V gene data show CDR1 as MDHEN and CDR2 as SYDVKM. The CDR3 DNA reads TGTGCCAGCACTACAGGGGCGAACACCGGGGAGCTGTTTTTT. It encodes CASTTGANTGELFF.

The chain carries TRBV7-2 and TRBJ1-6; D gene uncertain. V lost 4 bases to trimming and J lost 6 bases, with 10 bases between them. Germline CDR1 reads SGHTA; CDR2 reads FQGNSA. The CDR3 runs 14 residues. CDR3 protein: CASSSTRLNSPLHF. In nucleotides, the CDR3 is TGTGCCAGCAGCTCGACCCGACTTAATTCACCCCTCCACTTT. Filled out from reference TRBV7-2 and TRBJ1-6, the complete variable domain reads GAGVSQSPSNKVTEKGKDVELRCDPISGHTALYWYRQSLGQGLEFLIYFQGNSAPDKSGLPSDRFSAERTGGSVSTLTIQRTQQEDSAVYLCASSSTRLNSPLHFGNGTRLTVT.

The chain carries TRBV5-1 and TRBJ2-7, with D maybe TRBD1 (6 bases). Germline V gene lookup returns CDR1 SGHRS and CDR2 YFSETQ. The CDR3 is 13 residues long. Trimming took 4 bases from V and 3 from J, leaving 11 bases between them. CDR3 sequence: CASSRGQRYEQYF. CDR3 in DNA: TGCGCCAGCAGCCGCGGACAGCGCTACGAGCAGTACTTC. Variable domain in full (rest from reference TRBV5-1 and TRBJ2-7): KAGVTQTPRYLIKTRGQQVTLSCSPISGHRSVSWYQQTPGQGLQFLFEYFSETQRNKGNFPGRFSGRQFSNSRSEMNVSTLELGDSALYLCASSRGQRYEQYFGPGTRLTVT.

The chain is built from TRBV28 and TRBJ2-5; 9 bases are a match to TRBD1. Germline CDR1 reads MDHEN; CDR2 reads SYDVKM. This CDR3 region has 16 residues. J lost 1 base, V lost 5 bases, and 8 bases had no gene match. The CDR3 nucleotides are TGTGCCAGCAGTCCCCTGGGGACAGGGCCCCAAGAGACCCAGTACTTC. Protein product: CASSPLGTGPQETQYF.

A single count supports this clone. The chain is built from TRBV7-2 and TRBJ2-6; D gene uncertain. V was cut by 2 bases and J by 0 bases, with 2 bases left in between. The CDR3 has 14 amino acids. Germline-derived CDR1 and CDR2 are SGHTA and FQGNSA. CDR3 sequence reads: CASSLNSGANVLTF. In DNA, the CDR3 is TGTGCCAGCAGCTTAAACTCTGGGGCCAACGTCCTGACTTTC. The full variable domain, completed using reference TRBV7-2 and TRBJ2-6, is GAGVSQSPSNKVTEKGKDVELRCDPISGHTALYWYRQSLGQGLEFLIYFQGNSAPDKSGLPSDRFSAERTGGSVSTLTIQRTQQEDSAVYLCASSLNSGANVLTFGAGSRLTVL.

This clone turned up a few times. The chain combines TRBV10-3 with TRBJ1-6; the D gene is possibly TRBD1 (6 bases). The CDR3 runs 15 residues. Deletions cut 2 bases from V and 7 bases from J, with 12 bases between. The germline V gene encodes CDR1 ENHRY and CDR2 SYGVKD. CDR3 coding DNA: TGTGCCATCAGTGAGAACCAGGGGAACAATTCACCCCTCCACTTT. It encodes CAISENQGNNSPLHF.

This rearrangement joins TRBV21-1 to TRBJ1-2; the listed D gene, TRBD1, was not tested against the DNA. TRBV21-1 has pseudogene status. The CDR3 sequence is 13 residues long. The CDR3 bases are TGTGCCAGCACCCGACAGGGGGCGGGTGGCTACACCTTC. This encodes CASTRQGAGGYTF.

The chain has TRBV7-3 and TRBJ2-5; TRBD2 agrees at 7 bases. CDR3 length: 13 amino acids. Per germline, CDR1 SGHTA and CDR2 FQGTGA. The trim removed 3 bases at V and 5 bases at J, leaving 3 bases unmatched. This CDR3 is CASSFGEGETQYF. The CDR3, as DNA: TGTGCCAGCAGCTTCGGGGAGGGGGAGACCCAGTACTTC.

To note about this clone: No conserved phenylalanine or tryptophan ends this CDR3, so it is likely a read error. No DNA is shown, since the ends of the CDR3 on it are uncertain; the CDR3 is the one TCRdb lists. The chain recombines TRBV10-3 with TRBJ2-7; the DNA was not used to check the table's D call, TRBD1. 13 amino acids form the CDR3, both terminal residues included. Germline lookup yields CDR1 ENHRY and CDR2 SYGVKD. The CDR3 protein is CAISESKGGPHSA.

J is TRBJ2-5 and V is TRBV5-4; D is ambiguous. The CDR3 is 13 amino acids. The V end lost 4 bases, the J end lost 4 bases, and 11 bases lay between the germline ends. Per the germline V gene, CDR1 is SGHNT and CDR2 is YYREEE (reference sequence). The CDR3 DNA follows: TGTGCCAGCAGCCTTCAGACCGGAGAGACCCAGTACTTC. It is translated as CASSLQTGETQYF.